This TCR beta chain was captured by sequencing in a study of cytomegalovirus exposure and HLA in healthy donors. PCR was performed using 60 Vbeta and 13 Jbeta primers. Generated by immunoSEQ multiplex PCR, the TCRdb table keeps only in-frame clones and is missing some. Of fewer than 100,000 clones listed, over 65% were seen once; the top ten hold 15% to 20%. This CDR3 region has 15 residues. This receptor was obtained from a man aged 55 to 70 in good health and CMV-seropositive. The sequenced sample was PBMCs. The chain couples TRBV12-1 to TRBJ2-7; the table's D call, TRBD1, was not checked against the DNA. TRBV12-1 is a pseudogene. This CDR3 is CASSFRGTASYEQYF. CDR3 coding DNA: TGTGCCAGCAGCTTCAGGGGGACGGCCTCCTACGAGCAGTACTTC.